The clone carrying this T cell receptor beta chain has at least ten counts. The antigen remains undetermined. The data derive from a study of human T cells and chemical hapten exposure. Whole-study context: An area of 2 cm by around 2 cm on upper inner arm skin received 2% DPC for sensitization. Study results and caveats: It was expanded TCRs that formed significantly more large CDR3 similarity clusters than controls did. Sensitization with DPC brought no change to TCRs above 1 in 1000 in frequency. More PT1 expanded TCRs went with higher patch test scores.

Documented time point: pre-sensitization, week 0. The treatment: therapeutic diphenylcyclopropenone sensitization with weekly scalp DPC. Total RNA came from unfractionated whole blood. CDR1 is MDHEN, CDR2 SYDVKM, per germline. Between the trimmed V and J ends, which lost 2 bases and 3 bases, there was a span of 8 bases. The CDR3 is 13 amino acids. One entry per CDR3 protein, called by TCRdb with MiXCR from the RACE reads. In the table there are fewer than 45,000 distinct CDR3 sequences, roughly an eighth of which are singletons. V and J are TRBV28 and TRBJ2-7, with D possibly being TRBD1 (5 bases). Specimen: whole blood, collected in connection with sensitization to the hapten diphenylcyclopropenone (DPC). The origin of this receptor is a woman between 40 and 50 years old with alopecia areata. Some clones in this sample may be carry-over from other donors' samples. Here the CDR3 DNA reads TGTGCCAGCAGTTTAAGGGGAAGCTACGAGCAGTACTTC. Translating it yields CASSLRGSYEQYF.